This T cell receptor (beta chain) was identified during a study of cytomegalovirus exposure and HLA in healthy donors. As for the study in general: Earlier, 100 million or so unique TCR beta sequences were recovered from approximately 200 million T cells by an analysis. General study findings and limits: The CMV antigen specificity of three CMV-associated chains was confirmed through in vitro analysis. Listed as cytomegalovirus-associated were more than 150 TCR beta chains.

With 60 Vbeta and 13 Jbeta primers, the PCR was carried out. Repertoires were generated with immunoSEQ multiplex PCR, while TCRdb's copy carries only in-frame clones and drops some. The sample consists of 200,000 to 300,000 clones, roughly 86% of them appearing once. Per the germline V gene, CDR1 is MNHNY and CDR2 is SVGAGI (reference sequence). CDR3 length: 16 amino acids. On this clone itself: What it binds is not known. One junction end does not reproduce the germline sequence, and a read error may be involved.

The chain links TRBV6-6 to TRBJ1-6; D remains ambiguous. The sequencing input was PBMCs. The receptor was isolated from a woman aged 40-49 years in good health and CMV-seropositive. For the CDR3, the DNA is TGTGCCAGCAGTAGTTCGGGTTCCCACTATAATTCATCCCTCCACTTT. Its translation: CASSSSGSHYNSSLHF.